The 10 T cell receptor beta chains listed next were all sequenced from one sample in a study of spatial heterogeneity in lung cancer. Stated time point: sample taken at primary tumor resection. Unsorted tumor, nontumor lung tissue or cryopreserved PBMC supplied the whole RNA. TCRdb called the 5' RACE reads again in MiXCR, with one record for every CDR3 protein. The table includes around 60,000 distinct CDR3 sequences, around 8.4% detected once. Sequencing used PBMCs, obtained at surgery. The receptors derive from a female donor with early-stage non-small cell lung cancer.

This clonotype came up a few times. CDR3 DNA: TGTGCCAGCAGCTTATCCGGGACAGGGGGCTGGGATGGCTACACCTTC. Amino acids: CASSLSGTGGWDGYTF. This chain joins TRBV11-3 and TRBJ1-2; 12 positions match TRBD1. The CDR3 is made up of 16 amino acids. Per germline, CDR1 SGHNT and CDR2 YENEEA. Trimming cost V 2 bases and J 6 bases; bases outside gene matches: 7.

This chain links TRBV24-1 with TRBJ2-3, with D unresolved. This CDR3 spans 13 amino acids. V lost 6 bases and J lost 1, with 7 bases in between. The germline CDR1 and CDR2 sequences are KGHDR and SFDVKD. The CDR3 protein is CATSRAGTDTQYF. CDR3 in DNA: TGTGCCACCAGTAGGGCAGGCACAGATACGCAGTATTTT.

This clonotype was counted at least ten times. This chain joins TRBV23-1 and TRBJ2-1, with D possibly being TRBD2 (6 bases). TRBV23-1 qualifies as an ORF whose function is uncertain. The CDR3 spans 14 residues. Trimming left V 10 bases short and J 7 bases short, with 20 bases between. The CDR3 sequence: CATPGTGRKNEQFF. The DNA of the CDR3 is TGCGCCACCCCGGGGACTGGTCGCAAGAATGAGCAGTTCTTC.

This clonotype was seen ten or more times. The V and J genes are TRBV7-7 and TRBJ2-5; D may be TRBD1 or TRBD2 (7 bases each). Germline values: CDR1 SSHAT, CDR2 FNYEAQ (reference sequence). The CDR3 consists of 18 residues. Trimming took off 0 bases at V and 5 bases at J, with 22 bases between the two ends. In nucleotides, the CDR3 is TGTGCCAGCAGCTTAGCGGTGCGACAGGGAGGGGTCTGGGAGACCCAGTACTTC. This sequence encodes CASSLAVRQGGVWETQYF.

This clonotype was seen ten or more times. The chain employs TRBV7-3 and TRBJ2-5; the D gene is possibly TRBD1 (6 bases). Trimming pared 5 bases from V and 5 bases from J, leaving 12 bases between. Germline CDR1 SGHTA, CDR2 FQGTGA. The CDR3 covers 13 residues. In nucleotides, the CDR3 is TGTGCCAGCAGCCCCCGGACAGATGAGACCCAGTACTTC. This codes for CASSPRTDETQYF.

The V call is TRBV7-9, the J call TRBJ1-1; D remains unclear. Trimming took 1 base from V and 11 from J, leaving 11 bases between them. The V gene's germline CDR1 is SEHNR and CDR2 FQNEAQ (reference sequence). The CDR3 is 12 amino acids. The CDR3 nucleotides read TGTGCCAGCAGCTTAGAACAGATTAGCGCTTTCTTT. As protein: CASSLEQISAFF.

There are many counts of this clonotype. This chain connects TRBV6-6 to TRBJ2-3, with 9 positions matching TRBD2. The CDR3 runs to 13 residues. CDR1 and CDR2 (germline): MNHNY, SVGAGI (reference sequence). V lost 8 bases and J lost 12; bases outside the gene matches: 12. The CDR3 DNA reads as TGTGCCAGCGGTTCTAGCGGGAAGGCCGACCAGTATTTT. It translates to CASGSSGKADQYF.

This clonotype was detected many times. The CDR3, as DNA: TGTGCCAGCAGCTCAATCACGGATACGCAGTATTTT. It codes for CASSSITDTQYF. The chain has TRBV7-2 and TRBJ2-3; D is unclear. The V and J ends lost 4 bases and 6 bases respectively, with 8 bases between them. CDR1 is SGHTA and CDR2 is FQGNSA in the germline V gene. The CDR3 is 12 amino acids.

This clonotype has a count of ten or more. The chain employs TRBV5-1 and TRBJ2-5; a weak D match, TRBD1 (5 bases). Germline CDR1 is SGHRS and CDR2 is YFSETQ. The CDR3 covers 14 residues. V was clipped by 0 bases and J by 4 bases, with 10 bases between them. CDR3 sequence: CASSLVQGGETQYF. CDR3 in DNA: TGCGCCAGCAGCTTGGTCCAGGGCGGAGAGACCCAGTACTTC. Looking up the rest from reference TRBV5-1 and TRBJ2-5 gives the full variable domain: KAGVTQTPRYLIKTRGQQVTLSCSPISGHRSVSWYQQTPGQGLQFLFEYFSETQRNKGNFPGRFSGRQFSNSRSEMNVSTLELGDSALYLCASSLVQGGETQYFGPGTRLLVL.

This clonotype was recorded a few times. This chain connects TRBV5-6 to TRBJ1-5; 7 bases agree with TRBD1. Germline V gene sequence: CDR1 SGHDT, CDR2 YYEEEE. The trim removed 5 bases at V and 0 bases at J, leaving 11 bases unmatched. CDR3 size: 17 residues. CDR3 loop: CASRPPGQPFSNQPQHF. The CDR3 DNA sequence: TGTGCCAGCAGGCCGCCGGGACAGCCGTTTAGCAATCAGCCCCAGCATTTT.